The entry below gives a single TCR beta chain sequence along with its context. These data belong to a study of blood T cell repertoires in COVID-19. Study-wide background: Specimens from acute and convalescent COVID-19 originated in the United States, Italy and Spain.

Germline loops: CDR1 SGHNT, CDR2 YYREEE (reference sequence). The J segment lost 6 bases and the V segment lost 3 bases, leaving 9 bases of the junction unmatched. The CDR3 has 15 residues. In the original workflow: Cell counts per sample came from amplifying reference gene primers. The method was immunoSEQ multiplex PCR; TCRdb's version includes in-frame clones alone and lacks a portion of them. That table is the source of V, J and clone size, and D and trimming were worked out from the DNA. The sample consists of about 440,000 clones, about 89% of them appearing once. This chain joins TRBV5-4 and TRBJ2-7; 10 bases fit TRBD2. The sequencing sample was made of peripheral blood. The receptor's source is a woman in her twenties or thirties with acute or convalescent COVID-19. Written as DNA, the CDR3 is TGTGCCAGCAGCTCGTACGCTAGCGGGGGAGGCGAGCAGTACTTC. This codes for CASSSYASGGGEQYF.